The 2 T cell receptor beta chains presented below share a single source sample, sequenced in a study of control samples from healthy donors and cancer patients. Clones were read by immunoSEQ multiplex PCR, and TCRdb kept only the in-frame ones, dropping some. The sample holds some 130,000 clones, 92% seen once. The specimen sequenced was blood. These receptors all come from a woman in her fifties or sixties in good health.

This rearrangement joins TRBV19 to TRBJ1-5, with 7 bases fitting TRBD1. CDR3 length: 14 amino acids. CDR1 LNHDA and CDR2 SQIVND come from the germline V gene (reference sequence). V was clipped by 5 bases and J by 5 bases; unmatched bases: 6. Here the CDR3 reads CASSVITGDQPQHF. DNA for the CDR3: TGTGCCAGTAGTGTTATAACAGGGGATCAGCCCCAGCATTTT.

This chain links TRBV28 with TRBJ1-1; no reliable D call. Looked up from germline, CDR1 is MDHEN and CDR2 is SYDVKM. This CDR3 has 13 amino acids. V was clipped by 10 bases and J by 3 bases, with 15 bases between them. The CDR3: CAILNRVHTEAFF. CDR3 bases: TGTGCCATCCTCAACCGGGTTCACACTGAAGCTTTCTTT.